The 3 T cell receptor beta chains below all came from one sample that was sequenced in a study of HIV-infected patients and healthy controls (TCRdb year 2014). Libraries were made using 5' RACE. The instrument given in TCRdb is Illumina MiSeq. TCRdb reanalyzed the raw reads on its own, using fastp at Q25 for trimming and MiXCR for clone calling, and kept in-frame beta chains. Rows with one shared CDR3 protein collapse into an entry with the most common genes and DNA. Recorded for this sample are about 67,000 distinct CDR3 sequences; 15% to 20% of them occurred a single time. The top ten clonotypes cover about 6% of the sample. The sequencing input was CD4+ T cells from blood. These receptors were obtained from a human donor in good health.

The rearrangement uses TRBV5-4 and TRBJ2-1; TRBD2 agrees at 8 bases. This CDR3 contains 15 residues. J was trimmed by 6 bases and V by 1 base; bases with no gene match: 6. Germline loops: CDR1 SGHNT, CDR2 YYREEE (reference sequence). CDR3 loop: CASSLLAGKTNEQFF. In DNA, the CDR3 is TGTGCCAGCAGCTTGTTAGCGGGGAAGACCAATGAGCAGTTCTTC.

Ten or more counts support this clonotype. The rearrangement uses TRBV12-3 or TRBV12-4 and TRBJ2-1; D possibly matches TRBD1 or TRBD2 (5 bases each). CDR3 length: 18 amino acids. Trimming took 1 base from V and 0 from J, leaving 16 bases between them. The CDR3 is CASSLEAGASDSYNEQFF. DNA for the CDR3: TGTGCCAGCAGTTTAGAGGCCGGGGCGAGCGACTCCTACAATGAGCAGTTCTTC.

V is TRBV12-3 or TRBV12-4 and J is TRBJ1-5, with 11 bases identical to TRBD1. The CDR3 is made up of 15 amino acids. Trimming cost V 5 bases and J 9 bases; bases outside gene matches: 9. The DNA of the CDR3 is TGTGCCAGCAGTCCCCGGGACAGGGGGGAATGGCCCCAGCATTTT. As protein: CASSPRDRGEWPQHF.